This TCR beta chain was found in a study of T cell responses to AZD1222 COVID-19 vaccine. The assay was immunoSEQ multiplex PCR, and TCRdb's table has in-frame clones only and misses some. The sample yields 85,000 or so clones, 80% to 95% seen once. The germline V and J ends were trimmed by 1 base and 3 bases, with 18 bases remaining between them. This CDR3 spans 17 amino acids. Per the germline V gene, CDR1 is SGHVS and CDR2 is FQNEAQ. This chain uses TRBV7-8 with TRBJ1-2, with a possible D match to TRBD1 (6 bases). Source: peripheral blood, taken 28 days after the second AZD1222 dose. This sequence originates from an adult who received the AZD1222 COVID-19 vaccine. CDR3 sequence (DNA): TGTGCCAGCAGCTTAGGGCTATCGGCAGGGGAGGACTATGGCTACACCTTC. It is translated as CASSLGLSAGEDYGYTF.